Following are 3 T cell receptor beta chains from one sample sequenced in a study of brain metastases from non-small cell lung cancer. Some clones are missing from TCRdb's copy, which holds only in-frame ones; the method was immunoSEQ multiplex PCR. The table has 15,000 or so clones, approximately 82% seen once; the top ten hold about 8%. Sequences were obtained from primary lung tumor tissue. These receptors all come from a donor at least 40 years old with non-small cell lung cancer.

The chain couples TRBV27 to TRBJ2-1; 8 positions match TRBD2. The CDR3 runs 16 residues. The trim removed 5 bases at V and 3 bases at J, leaving 9 bases unmatched. Germline V lookup: CDR1 MNHEY, CDR2 SMNVEV (reference sequence). Written as DNA, the CDR3 is TGTGCCAGCAGTGCTCTTGGCGGGGGGAGCTACAATGAGCAGTTCTTC. It translates to CASSALGGGSYNEQFF.

The chain couples TRBV5-1 to TRBJ2-6; TRBD1 matches at 9 bases. This CDR3 has 18 residues. Germline values: CDR1 SGHRS, CDR2 YFSETQ. V gave up 1 base and J gave up 0 bases; unmatched junction bases: 5. CDR3 amino acids: CASSLRGTGISGANVLTF. The CDR3 DNA reads TGCGCCAGCAGCTTGCGTGGGACAGGGATCTCTGGGGCCAACGTCCTGACTTTC.

This chain uses TRBV30 with TRBJ1-3; no clear D. The CDR3 sequence is 12 residues long. Germline V gene data show CDR1 as GTSNPN and CDR2 as SVGIG (reference sequence). V was clipped by 6 bases and J by 2 bases, with 8 bases between them. CDR3 loop: CACVAAGNTIYF. The CDR3 DNA reads as TGTGCCTGCGTGGCAGCTGGAAACACCATATATTTT.